The entry that follows covers one T cell receptor (beta chain) sequence. What it recognizes is unknown. Assay used: immunoSEQ multiplex PCR; TCRdb lists only in-frame clones, some missing. The data hold about 78,000 clones, with roughly 86% observed a single time. The CDR3 totals 17 residues. V shed 4 bases, J shed 4 bases, and the junction held 16 bases outside the gene matches. Germline CDR1 SGHKS, CDR2 YYEKEE (reference sequence). The sample comes from a study of radiotherapy plus CTLA-4 blockade in lung cancer. General observations from the study: The study found tumor-derived TCR clones expanded in blood after radiotherapy plus ipilimumab.

The sequence was collected from a human donor with non-small cell lung cancer who had a partial response to radiotherapy plus ipilimumab. The sequencing used peripheral blood, collected from a patient treated with radiotherapy plus ipilimumab. The chain couples TRBV5-5 to TRBJ1-1; TRBD1 matches 7 bases. As DNA, the CDR3 is TGTGCCAGCAGCCTGGCACCGACAGGGTATAGTGGCACTGAAGCTTTCTTT. This gives the protein CASSLAPTGYSGTEAFF.